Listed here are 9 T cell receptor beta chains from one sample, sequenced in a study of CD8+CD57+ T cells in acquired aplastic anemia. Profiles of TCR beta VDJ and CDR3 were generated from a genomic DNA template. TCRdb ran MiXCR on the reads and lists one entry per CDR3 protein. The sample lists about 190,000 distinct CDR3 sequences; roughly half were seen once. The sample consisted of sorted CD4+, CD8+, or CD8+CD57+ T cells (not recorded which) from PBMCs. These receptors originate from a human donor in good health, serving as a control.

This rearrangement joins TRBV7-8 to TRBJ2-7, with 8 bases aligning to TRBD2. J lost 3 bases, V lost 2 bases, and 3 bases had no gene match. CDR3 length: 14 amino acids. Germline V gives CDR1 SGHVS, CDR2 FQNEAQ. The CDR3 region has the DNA TGTGCCAGCAGCTTACGGGGGGGGGACTACGAGCAGTACTTC. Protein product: CASSLRGGDYEQYF. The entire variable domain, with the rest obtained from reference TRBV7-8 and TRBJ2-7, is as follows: GAGVSQSPRYKVAKRGQDVALRCDPISGHVSLFWYQQALGQGPEFLTYFQNEAQLDKSGLPSDRFFAERPEGSVSTLKIQRTQQEDSAVYLCASSLRGGDYEQYFGPGTRLTVT.

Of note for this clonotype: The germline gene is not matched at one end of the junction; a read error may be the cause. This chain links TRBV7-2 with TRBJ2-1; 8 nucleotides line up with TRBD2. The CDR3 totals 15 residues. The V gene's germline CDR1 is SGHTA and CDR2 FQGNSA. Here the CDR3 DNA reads TGCGCCAGCAGCTCCCAAAGCGGGAGAATCAATGAGCAGTTCTTC. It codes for CASSSQSGRINEQFF.

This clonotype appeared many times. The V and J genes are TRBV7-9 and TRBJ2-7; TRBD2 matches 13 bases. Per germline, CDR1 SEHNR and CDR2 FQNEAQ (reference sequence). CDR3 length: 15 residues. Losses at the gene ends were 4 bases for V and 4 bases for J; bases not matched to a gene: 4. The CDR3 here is CASSYGTSGAYEQYF. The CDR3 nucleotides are TGTGCCAGCAGCTATGGGACTAGCGGGGCTTACGAGCAGTACTTC.

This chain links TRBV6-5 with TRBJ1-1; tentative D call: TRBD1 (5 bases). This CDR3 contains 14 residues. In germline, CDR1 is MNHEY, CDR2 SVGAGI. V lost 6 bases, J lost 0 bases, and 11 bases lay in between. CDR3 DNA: TGTGCCAGCAGGAAGGGACGGATGAACACTGAAGCTTTCTTT. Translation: CASRKGRMNTEAFF.

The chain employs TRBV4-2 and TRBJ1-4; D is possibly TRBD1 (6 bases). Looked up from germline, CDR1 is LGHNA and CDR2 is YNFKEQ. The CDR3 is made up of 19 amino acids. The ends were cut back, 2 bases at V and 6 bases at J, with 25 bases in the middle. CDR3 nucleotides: TGTGCCAGCAGCCAAAAGGACTTTTCCGGGACATCAGGGGATGAAAAACTGTTTTTT. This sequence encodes CASSQKDFSGTSGDEKLFF.

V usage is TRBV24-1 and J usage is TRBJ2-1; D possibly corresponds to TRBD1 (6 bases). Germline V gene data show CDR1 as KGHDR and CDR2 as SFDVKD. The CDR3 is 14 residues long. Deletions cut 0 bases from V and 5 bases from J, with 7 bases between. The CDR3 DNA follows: TGTGCCACCAGTGATTTGCAGGGGCACAATGAGCAGTTCTTC. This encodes CATSDLQGHNEQFF.

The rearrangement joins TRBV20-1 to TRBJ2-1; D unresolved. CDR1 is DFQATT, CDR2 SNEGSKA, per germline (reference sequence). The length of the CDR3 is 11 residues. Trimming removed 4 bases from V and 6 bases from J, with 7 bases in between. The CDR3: CSATSGNEQFF. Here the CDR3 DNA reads TGCAGTGCTACTTCCGGCAATGAGCAGTTCTTC.

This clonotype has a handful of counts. The CDR3 loop is CASSSRTVASGNTIYF. As DNA, the CDR3 is TGTGCCAGCAGCTCCAGGACAGTCGCCTCTGGAAACACCATATATTTT. The V call is TRBV5-5, the J call TRBJ1-3; D is possibly TRBD1 (6 bases). The CDR3 spans 16 residues. CDR1 is SGHKS, CDR2 YYEKEE, per germline (reference sequence). The V end lost 3 bases, the J end lost 0 bases, and 13 bases lay between the germline ends. Complete variable domain (other parts from reference TRBV5-5 and TRBJ1-3): DAGVTQSPTHLIKTRGQQVTLRCSPISGHKSVSWYQQVLGQGPQFIFQYYEKEERGRGNFPDRFSARQFPNYSSELNVNALLLGDSALYLCASSSRTVASGNTIYFGEGSWLTVV.

The CDR3 coding sequence is TGTGCCAGCAACCAAGGGTACAATGAGCAGTTCTTC. Translating it yields CASNQGYNEQFF. The chain is built from TRBV7-9 and TRBJ2-1; D is ambiguous. The CDR3 covers 12 residues. V lost 7 bases and J lost 4, with 8 bases in between. Per germline, CDR1 SEHNR and CDR2 FQNEAQ (reference sequence).